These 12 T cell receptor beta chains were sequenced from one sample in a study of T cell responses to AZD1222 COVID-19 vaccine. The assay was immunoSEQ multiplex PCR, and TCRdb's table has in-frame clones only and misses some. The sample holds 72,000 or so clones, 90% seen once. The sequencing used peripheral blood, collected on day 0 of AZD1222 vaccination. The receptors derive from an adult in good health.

CDR3 sequence reads: CSALDVQNTEAFF. In DNA form, the CDR3 reads TGCAGCGCCTTGGACGTACAGAACACTGAAGCTTTCTTT. This sequence joins TRBV29-1 and TRBJ1-1, with no clear D. The germline gives CDR1 SQVTM, CDR2 ANQGSEA. The CDR3 runs to 13 residues. Trimming stripped 7 bases from V and 1 base from J, with 13 bases between.

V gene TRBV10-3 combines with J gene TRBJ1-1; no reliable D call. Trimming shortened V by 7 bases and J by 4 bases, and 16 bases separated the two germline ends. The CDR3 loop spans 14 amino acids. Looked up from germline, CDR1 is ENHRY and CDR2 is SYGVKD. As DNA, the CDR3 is TGTGCCATCATCCCGGGCCAAGGGAGCACTGAAGCTTTCTTT. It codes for CAIIPGQGSTEAFF.

The CDR3 loop is CATSDPRDGGVQETQYF. Written as DNA, the CDR3 is TGTGCCACCAGTGATCCCCGAGACGGGGGTGTTCAAGAGACCCAGTACTTC. The rearrangement links TRBV24-1 to TRBJ2-5; a possible D gene is TRBD2 (6 bases). The CDR3 runs 17 residues. Trimming removed 3 bases at V and 2 bases at J, with 18 bases between. The germline V gene has CDR1 KGHDR and CDR2 SFDVKD.

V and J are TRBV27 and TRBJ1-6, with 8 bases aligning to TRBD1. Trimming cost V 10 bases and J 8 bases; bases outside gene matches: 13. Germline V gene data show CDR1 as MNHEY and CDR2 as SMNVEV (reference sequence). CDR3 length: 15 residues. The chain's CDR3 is CATRFQGAQDSPLHF. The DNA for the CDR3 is TGTGCCACCCGATTCCAGGGGGCTCAGGATTCACCCCTCCACTTT.

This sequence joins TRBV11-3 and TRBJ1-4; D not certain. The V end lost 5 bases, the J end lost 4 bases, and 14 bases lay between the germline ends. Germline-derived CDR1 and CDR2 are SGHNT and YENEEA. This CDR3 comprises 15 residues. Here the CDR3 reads CASSRNGQRNEKLFF. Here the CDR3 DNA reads TGTGCCAGCAGCCGGAACGGGCAGCGTAATGAAAAACTGTTTTTT.

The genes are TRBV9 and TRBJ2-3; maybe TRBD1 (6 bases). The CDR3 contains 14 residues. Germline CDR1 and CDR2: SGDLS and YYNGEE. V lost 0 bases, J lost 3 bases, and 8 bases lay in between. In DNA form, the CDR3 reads TGTGCCAGCAGCGTAGGGGGGCAGACAGATACGCAGTATTTT. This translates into CASSVGGQTDTQYF. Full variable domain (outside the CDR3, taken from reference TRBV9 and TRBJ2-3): DSGVTQTPKHLITATGQRVTLRCSPRSGDLSVYWYQQSLDQGLQFLIQYYNGEERAKGNILERFSAQQFPDLHSELNLSSLELGDSALYFCASSVGGQTDTQYFGPGTRLTVL.

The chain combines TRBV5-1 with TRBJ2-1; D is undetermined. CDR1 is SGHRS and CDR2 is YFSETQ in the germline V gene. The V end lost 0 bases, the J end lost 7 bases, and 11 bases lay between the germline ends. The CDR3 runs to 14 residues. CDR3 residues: CASSLVAYGNEQFF. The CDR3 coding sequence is TGCGCCAGCAGCTTGGTCGCTTATGGGAATGAGCAGTTCTTC.

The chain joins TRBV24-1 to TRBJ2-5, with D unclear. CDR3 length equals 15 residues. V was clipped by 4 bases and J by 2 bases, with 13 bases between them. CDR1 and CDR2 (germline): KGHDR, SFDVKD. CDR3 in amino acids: CATSDPRLLQETQYF. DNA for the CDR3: TGTGCCACCAGTGACCCGAGACTGCTACAAGAGACCCAGTACTTC.

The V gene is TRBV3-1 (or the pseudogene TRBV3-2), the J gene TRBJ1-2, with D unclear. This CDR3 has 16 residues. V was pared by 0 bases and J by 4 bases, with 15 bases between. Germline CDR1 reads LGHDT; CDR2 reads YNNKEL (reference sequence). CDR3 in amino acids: CASSQDGGREGYGYTF. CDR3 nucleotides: TGTGCCAGCAGCCAAGATGGAGGCAGAGAGGGCTATGGCTACACCTTC.

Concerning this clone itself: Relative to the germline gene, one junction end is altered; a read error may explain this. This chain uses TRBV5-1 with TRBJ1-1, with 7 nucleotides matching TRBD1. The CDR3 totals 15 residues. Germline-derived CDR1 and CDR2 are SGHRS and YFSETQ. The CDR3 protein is CASSLEGGQNPEAFF. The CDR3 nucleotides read TGCGCCAGCAGCTTGGAGGGGGGACAGAACCCTGAAGCTTTCTTT.

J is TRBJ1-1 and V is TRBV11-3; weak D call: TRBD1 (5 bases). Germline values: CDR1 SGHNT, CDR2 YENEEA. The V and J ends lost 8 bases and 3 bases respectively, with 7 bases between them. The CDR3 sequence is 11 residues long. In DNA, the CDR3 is TGTGCCAGCTCAGGGTACACTGAAGCTTTCTTT. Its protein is CASSGYTEAFF.

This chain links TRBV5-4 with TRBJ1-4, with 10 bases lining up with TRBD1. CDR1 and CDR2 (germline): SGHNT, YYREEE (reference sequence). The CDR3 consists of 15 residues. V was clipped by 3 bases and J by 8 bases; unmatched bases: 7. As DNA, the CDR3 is TGTGCCAGCAGCTCCCGACAGGGGGCTGGGGAAAAACTGTTTTTT. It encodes CASSSRQGAGEKLFF.